The rows below give T cell receptor beta chains drawn from one sample of a study of early T cells in non-severe SARS-CoV-2 infection. TCRdb independently ran MiXCR on the 5' RACE reads; one entry per CDR3 protein. The table includes tens of thousands of distinct CDR3 sequences, 5.8% detected once. Sequencing was done on a sample of whole blood. These TCRs come from an adult who was a healthcare worker with PCR-confirmed SARS-CoV-2 infection or an uninfected control (not recorded which). The CDR3 runs from the conserved cysteine through the conserved F or W. A D gene is named only where the DNA matches it firmly. A clone size is listed for some rows: how often the clone was seen (once, few, many), or a class if it is expanded.

j_call v_call d_call clone_size cdr3_nt cdr3_aa
TRBJ2-7 TRBV6-6 NA many TGTGCCTCCCAGGACAGCTCCTACGAGCAGTACTTC CASQDSSYEQYF
TRBJ1-6 TRBV30 NA NA TGTGCCTGGTCCCCCCTGCAGGGCGGTTCACCCCTCCACTTT CAWSPLQGGSPLHF
TRBJ2-1 TRBV27 NA many TGTGCCAGCAGTTTATATCAAAGGAGCCCTAACGATGAGCAGTTCTTC CASSLYQRSPNDEQFF
TRBJ1-2 TRBV12-3/TRBV12-4 NA many TGTGCCAGCAGACGAAGCTTATTGGGCAGTAACTATGGCTACACCTTC CASRRSLLGSNYGYTF
TRBJ1-3 TRBV18 NA many TGTGCCAGCTCACCAGGTCTGGGGACTGGAAACACCATATATTTT CASSPGLGTGNTIYF
TRBJ2-4 TRBV19 TRBD2 many TGTGCCAGTATAGAGCGGGGGCATGTGAACATTCAGTACTTC CASIERGHVNIQYF
TRBJ2-5 TRBV7-7 TRBD2 many TGTGCCAGCAGCTTAGGTCTAGCGGGAGTAGGAACCCAGTACTTC CASSLGLAGVGTQYF
TRBJ2-5 TRBV6-6 NA NA TGTGCCAGCAGTCCGGACGAAGAAGAGACCCAGTACTTC CASSPDEEETQYF
TRBJ2-7 TRBV10-2 NA NA TGCGCCAGCAGTGAGTCGGCGGGACAGACCGAGCAGTACTTC CASSESAGQTEQYF
TRBJ1-2 TRBV6-2/TRBV6-3 NA many TGTGCCAGCAGTTACTCGAACCAGGTCTTCTATGGCTACACCTTC CASSYSNQVFYGYTF
TRBJ2-2 TRBV29-1 NA many TGCAGCGTGGGCCAACATACCGGGGAGCTGTTTTTT CSVGQHTGELFF
TRBJ2-1 TRBV11-1 NA many TGTGCCAGCAGCCCCATCGGTTGGGAGCGGCTCACCTACAATGAGCAGTTCTTC CASSPIGWERLTYNEQFF
TRBJ2-5 TRBV10-3 NA many TGTGCCATCAGTGAGAGTGAGGGCCTTGAGACCCAGTACTTC CAISESEGLETQYF
TRBJ2-5 TRBV4-2 NA few TGTGCCAGCAGCCCCCGGACTACCTGGGAAGAGACCCAGTACTTC CASSPRTTWEETQYF
TRBJ1-2 TRBV10-3 TRBD1 many TGTGCCATCAGACGCTCCCCGGGACAGCGCTATGGCTACACCTTC CAIRRSPGQRYGYTF
TRBJ1-2 TRBV30 NA few TGTGCCTGGACTCAGGCTCTCTATGGCTACACCTTC CAWTQALYGYTF
TRBJ2-7 TRBV6-5 NA many TGTGCCAGCAGCGCATTCTTCCCCGCCGGGGCGACCTACGAGCAGTACTTC CASSAFFPAGATYEQYF
TRBJ1-1 TRBV6-5 NA many TGTGCCAGCAGTTACCAGGGCCAGAAAACTGAAGCTTTCTTT CASSYQGQKTEAFF
TRBJ1-3 TRBV29-1 NA many TGCAGCGTTTCCGGGGGGGCTGGAAACACCATATATTTT CSVSGGAGNTIYF
TRBJ2-7 TRBV27 TRBD2 NA TGTGCCAGCAGCCCGAATGAAGCGGGAGACTACGAGCAGTACTTC CASSPNEAGDYEQYF
TRBJ2-5 TRBV27 NA many TGTGCCAGCAGTTTATTGACAGCCCCTATAGAGACCCAGTACTTC CASSLLTAPIETQYF
TRBJ2-1 TRBV5-1 TRBD2 many TGCGCCAGCAGCTTGACTAGCGGGAGCCACAATGAGCAGTTCTTC CASSLTSGSHNEQFF
TRBJ2-3 TRBV7-3 NA many TGTGCCAGCAGCTTAGTAGGATCAGATACGCAGTATTTT CASSLVGSDTQYF
TRBJ2-5 TRBV11-2 NA many TGTGCCAGCAGCTTAGATCCTATGAAGGTAGAGACCCAGTACTTC CASSLDPMKVETQYF
TRBJ2-1 TRBV28 TRBD1 medium-sized TGTGCCAGCAGGGAAGGACAGGGAAGCTCTAGTGGGCAGTTCTTC CASREGQGSSSGQFF
TRBJ2-2 TRBV5-1 NA many TGCGCCAGCAGCCTAGGGGATTTCCGGGAGCTGTTTTTT CASSLGDFRELFF
TRBJ1-6 TRBV25-1 NA many TGTGCCAGCAGTGGTTTACAGGGTGTAGAATCACCCCTCCACTTT CASSGLQGVESPLHF
TRBJ2-7 TRBV28 TRBD1 many TGTGCCAGCAGGACCTCCGGACAGGGGGCTGACGAGCAGTACTTC CASRTSGQGADEQYF
TRBJ1-1 TRBV29-1 NA NA TGCAGCGTTAACGGGGACACTGAAGCTTTCTTT CSVNGDTEAFF
TRBJ2-4 TRBV5-4 TRBD2 many TGTGCCAGCAGCCTGACTAGCGGGGGGGCTAAAAACATTCAGTACTTC CASSLTSGGAKNIQYF
TRBJ2-1 TRBV6-2/TRBV6-3 NA many TGTGCCAGCAGTCCGACCCCCAATGAGCAGTTCTTC CASSPTPNEQFF
TRBJ2-7 TRBV27 NA many TGTGCCAGCAGTTTATTAGGGGCCTCGACTAACTACGAGCAGTACTTC CASSLLGASTNYEQYF
TRBJ2-3 TRBV10-3 NA many TGTGCCATCAGTGAGAACAACTTGGATACGCAGTATTTT CAISENNLDTQYF
TRBJ1-3 TRBV5-4 NA many TGTGCCAGCAGCCCCGACAGCCTCTCTGGAAACACCATATATTTT CASSPDSLSGNTIYF
TRBJ2-7 TRBV29-1 NA few TGCAGTACCGGGACTCCCCACGAGCAGTACTTC CSTGTPHEQYF
TRBJ2-1 TRBV7-9 NA many TGTGCCAGCAGCTTTGGATTTCCGGGGGAGCAGTTCTTC CASSFGFPGEQFF
TRBJ2-4 TRBV13 TRBD2 NA TGTGCCAGCAGCTTACTCGGCGGGAGGCCTGCCAAAAACATTCAGTACTTC CASSLLGGRPAKNIQYF
TRBJ2-1 TRBV2 NA few TGTGCCAGCAGGGTATTGAATGAGCAGTTCTTC CASRVLNEQFF
TRBJ2-5 TRBV7-9 TRBD2 NA TGTGCCAGCAGCCAGCCCAGGGCGGGGGAAGAGACCCAGTACTTC CASSQPRAGEETQYF
TRBJ2-1 TRBV12-3/TRBV12-4 TRBD2 many TGTGCCAGCGCTTTAAGCGGGAGTAGCCTGAGTCGGGGCGATGAGCAGTTCTTC CASALSGSSLSRGDEQFF
TRBJ1-1 TRBV19 TRBD1 many TGTGCCAGTAAGGGGGACAGGTCCCTTCTGGGAGCTTTCTTT CASKGDRSLLGAFF
TRBJ1-1 TRBV19 NA many TGTGCCAGTAAGCAGGGAAACACTGAAGCTTTCTTT CASKQGNTEAFF
TRBJ1-2 TRBV30 NA many TGTGCCTGCTCAGGGGTCCCGGTCTATGGCTACACCTTC CACSGVPVYGYTF